Presented here are 23 T cell receptor beta chains from one specimen sequenced in a study of T cell responses to AZD1222 COVID-19 vaccine. Data came from immunoSEQ multiplex PCR; TCRdb stores just in-frame clones and leaves some out. The sample yields 150,000 to 180,000 clones, around 89% seen once. Material: peripheral blood, obtained on day 0 of AZD1222 vaccination. These receptors came from an adult in good health.

The chain joins TRBV7-9 to TRBJ1-1; TRBD1 aligns across 8 bases. The germline gives CDR1 SEHNR, CDR2 FQNEAQ (reference sequence). The CDR3 covers 15 residues. V trimming: 4 bases; J trimming: 7 bases; junction bases outside the gene matches: 11. CDR3 region: CASSSQTGVLDEAFF. The CDR3 DNA reads TGTGCCAGCAGCTCCCAGACAGGGGTACTGGATGAAGCTTTCTTT.

V and J are TRBV6-5 and TRBJ2-1, with a possible D match to TRBD2 (7 bases). The CDR3 consists of 16 residues. The germline V gene encodes CDR1 MNHEY and CDR2 SVGAGI. V was shortened by 4 bases and J by 1 base, with 14 bases between the two germline ends. The DNA for the CDR3 is TGTGCCAGCAGTTTTGGGGGGGCAGGATCCTACAATGAGCAGTTCTTC. Translation gives CASSFGGAGSYNEQFF.

This clone was recorded only once. This rearrangement joins TRBV7-6 to TRBJ2-7; 7 bases agree with TRBD2. V dropped 5 bases and J dropped 5; count of bases not matched to a gene: 12. Germline V gene data show CDR1 as SGHVS and CDR2 as FNYEAQ. The CDR3 extends over 15 amino acids. CDR3 sequence: CASSPWTSFSNEQYF. CDR3 nucleotides: TGTGCCAGCAGCCCGTGGACTAGTTTTAGCAACGAGCAGTACTTC. Combining the CDR3 with reference TRBV7-6 and TRBJ2-7 gives the whole variable domain GAGVSQSPRYKVTKRGQDVALRCDPISGHVSLYWYRQALGQGPEFLTYFNYEAQQDKSGLPNDRFSAERPEGSISTLTIQRTEQRDSAMYRCASSPWTSFSNEQYFGPGTRLTVT.

This chain uses TRBV6-2 or TRBV6-3 with TRBJ1-1; D gene unclear. Trimming removed 0 bases at V and 5 bases at J, with 10 bases between. The CDR3 is 14 residues long. Germline CDR1 MNHEY, CDR2 SVGEGT. The CDR3 DNA sequence: TGTGCCAGCAGTTACTCTTTGGGAGGTACTGAAGCTTTCTTT. The encoded protein is CASSYSLGGTEAFF.

V gene TRBV4-3 combines with J gene TRBJ2-6, with D unclear. The V end was cut by 1 base, the J end by 3 bases, with 10 bases between. The length of the CDR3 is 16 residues. Per the germline V gene, CDR1 is LGHNA and CDR2 is YSLEER. The CDR3 DNA follows: TGCGCCAGCAGCCAAGTTGTGGAATATGGGGCCAACGTCCTGACTTTC. It yields the protein CASSQVVEYGANVLTF.

The rearrangement joins TRBV5-1 to TRBJ1-1; TRBD1 matches 8 bases. This CDR3 comprises 16 residues. V gave up 4 bases and J gave up 2 bases; unmatched junction bases: 10. The germline V gene has CDR1 SGHRS and CDR2 YFSETQ. The CDR3 nucleotides are TGCGCCAGCAGCCTCTCCTCAGGGGGCCTTAACACTGAAGCTTTCTTT. This gives the protein CASSLSSGGLNTEAFF.

The CDR3 protein is CASSTGTGGFRNTIYF. The CDR3 DNA follows: TGTGCCAGTAGTACCGGGACAGGGGGCTTTAGAAACACCATATATTTT. The chain couples TRBV19 to TRBJ1-3; 12 bases agree with TRBD1. Per the germline V gene, CDR1 is LNHDA and CDR2 is SQIVND (reference sequence). The CDR3 is 16 residues long. The V gene end was trimmed by 4 bases and the J gene end by 5 bases; junction bases not matched to a gene: 6.

The chain has TRBV7-2 and TRBJ1-2; D is ambiguous. The V and J ends lost 4 bases and 4 bases respectively, with 16 bases between them. The CDR3 runs to 15 residues. CDR1 is SGHTA and CDR2 is FQGNSA in the germline V gene. The CDR3 bases are TGTGCCAGCAGCTCATCCTCGATCGAGGGCTATGGCTACACCTTC. Translation gives CASSSSSIEGYGYTF.

This clone was counted once. This chain joins TRBV5-1 and TRBJ2-7; D gene ambiguous. V was trimmed by 0 bases and J by 0 bases, leaving 13 bases between them. CDR1 and CDR2 from the germline V gene are SGHRS and YFSETQ. The CDR3 covers 16 residues. This chain's CDR3 is CASSLGVGRTSYEQYF. The CDR3 DNA sequence: TGCGCCAGCAGCTTGGGAGTTGGCCGAACCTCCTACGAGCAGTACTTC.

DNA for the CDR3: TGTGCCAGTAGTATTATGGGAGACACCGGGGAGCTGTTTTTT. Protein: CASSIMGDTGELFF. The V call is TRBV19, the J call TRBJ2-2; possible D gene TRBD2, 5 bases. Trimming cost V 3 bases and J 3 bases, with 8 bases left between them. CDR3 length: 14 residues. Germline V gives CDR1 LNHDA, CDR2 SQIVND (reference sequence).

The genes are TRBV4-2 and TRBJ2-3; D gene uncertain. V dropped 0 bases and J dropped 6 bases, with 7 bases sitting between them. Germline V lookup: CDR1 LGHNA, CDR2 YNFKEQ. CDR3 length: 13 amino acids. The CDR3 sequence is CASSQETGDTQYF. CDR3 DNA: TGTGCCAGCAGCCAAGAGACCGGGGATACGCAGTATTTT.

The CDR3 sequence is CAISEQGINGYTF. The CDR3 nucleotides read TGTGCCATCAGTGAACAGGGAATAAATGGCTACACCTTC. The J gene is TRBJ1-2, the V gene TRBV10-3, with D perhaps matching TRBD1 (6 bases). Germline-derived CDR1 and CDR2 are ENHRY and SYGVKD. The CDR3 length is 13 residues. V shed 3 bases and J shed 6 bases, with 11 bases lying between them.

This clone has just one count. The V gene is TRBV7-2, the J gene TRBJ2-7; D gene unclear. This CDR3 comprises 13 residues. The V end was cut by 2 bases, the J end by 0 bases, with 5 bases between. Germline V gene lookup returns CDR1 SGHTA and CDR2 FQGNSA. DNA of the CDR3: TGTGCCAGCAGCTTACCAGCCTCCTACGAGCAGTACTTC. It yields the protein CASSLPASYEQYF.

The chain joins TRBV5-4 to TRBJ2-5; the D call may be TRBD1 or TRBD2 (5 bases each). The CDR3 loop spans 14 amino acids. With 4 bases removed from V and 4 bases from J, the gap between germline ends came to 14 bases. From germline, CDR1 is SGHNT and CDR2 YYREEE (reference sequence). CDR3 sequence reads: CASSPGTDGETQYF. CDR3 DNA sequence: TGTGCCAGCAGCCCCGGGACGGACGGAGAGACCCAGTACTTC.

The J gene is TRBJ2-3, the V gene TRBV6-5; 7 nucleotides line up with TRBD2. V lost 8 bases, J lost 2 bases, and 7 bases stayed unmatched. The CDR3 is 14 residues long. CDR1 is MNHEY, CDR2 SVGAGI, per germline. DNA for the CDR3: TGTGCCAGCGCGTCTAGCGGATTCACAGATACGCAGTATTTT. Its translation: CASASSGFTDTQYF.

This clone appeared once. The chain joins TRBV12-3 or TRBV12-4 to TRBJ2-7; D is undetermined. V gave up 3 bases and J gave up 4 bases, with 7 bases separating them. This CDR3 region has 12 residues. The CDR3 loop is CASSLEIYEQYF. The CDR3 bases are TGTGCCAGCAGTTTGGAAATTTACGAGCAGTACTTC.

The rearrangement joins TRBV2 to TRBJ1-4; the D is unclear. V was pared by 3 bases and J by 8 bases, with 4 bases between. This CDR3 region has 11 residues. Germline V gene sequence: CDR1 SNHLY, CDR2 FYNNEI. CDR3: CASSENEKLFF. CDR3 bases: TGTGCCAGCAGTGAGAACGAAAAACTGTTTTTT.

The V call is TRBV5-1, the J call TRBJ2-2; tentative D call: TRBD1 (7 bases). V shed 2 bases and J shed 5 bases, with 13 bases lying between them. Germline V gives CDR1 SGHRS, CDR2 YFSETQ. The CDR3 is 15 residues long. The CDR3 loop is CASSLGGGETGELFF. The DNA for the CDR3 is TGCGCCAGCAGCTTAGGAGGGGGCGAGACCGGGGAGCTGTTTTTT. Full variable domain (rest looked up from reference TRBV5-1 and TRBJ2-2): KAGVTQTPRYLIKTRGQQVTLSCSPISGHRSVSWYQQTPGQGLQFLFEYFSETQRNKGNFPGRFSGRQFSNSRSEMNVSTLELGDSALYLCASSLGGGETGELFFGEGSRLTVL.

The chain joins TRBV6-5 to TRBJ1-2; TRBD1 might be the D (6 bases). The V and J ends lost 2 bases and 7 bases respectively, with 11 bases between them. Per germline, CDR1 MNHEY and CDR2 SVGAGI. The CDR3 is 13 residues long. In DNA form, the CDR3 reads TGTGCCAGCAGTTACCGGGGGCGCGGTGGCTACACCTTC. As protein: CASSYRGRGGYTF.

On this clone itself: The sample carries other DNA sequences with the same CDR3. The chain joins TRBV5-6 to TRBJ2-7; 8 positions agree with TRBD1. The J segment lost 4 bases and the V segment lost 0 bases, leaving 0 bases of the junction unmatched. The CDR3 spans 13 residues. Per the germline V gene, CDR1 is SGHDT and CDR2 is YYEEEE. The CDR3 DNA reads as TGTGCCAGCAGCTTGGACAGGGGGTACGAGCAGTACTTC. Its translation is CASSLDRGYEQYF. The complete variable domain, with remaining parts taken from reference TRBV5-6 and TRBJ2-7, reads DAGVTQSPTHLIKTRGQQVTLRCSPKSGHDTVSWYQQALGQGPQFIFQYYEEEERQRGNFPDRFSGHQFPNYSSELNVNALLLGDSALYLCASSLDRGYEQYFGPGTRLTVT.

Concerning this clone: At one of its ends the junction is not consistent with the germline gene, which may arise from a read error. This chain connects TRBV7-7 to TRBJ1-1; tentative D call: TRBD1 (5 bases). Per germline, CDR1 SSHAT and CDR2 FNYEAQ (reference sequence). This CDR3 is 13 amino acids long. CDR3 DNA: TGTGCTAGCAGCCTCAGGGAGGGCACTGAAGCTTTCTTT. Protein: CASSLREGTEAFF.

CDR3 region: CASSLVGAKEDTQYF. The CDR3 bases are TGCGCCAGCAGCTTGGTCGGGGCAAAGGAAGATACGCAGTATTTT. The chain links TRBV5-1 to TRBJ2-3; the D gene could be TRBD1 or TRBD2 (5 bases each). The germline gives CDR1 SGHRS, CDR2 YFSETQ. The CDR3 sequence is 15 residues long. Between the trimmed V and J ends, which lost 0 bases and 5 bases, there was a span of 13 bases.

The V and J genes are TRBV15 and TRBJ2-1, with 8 bases that match TRBD2. Germline V gene lookup returns CDR1 LNHNV and CDR2 YYDKDF (reference sequence). Losses at the gene ends were 2 bases for V and 6 bases for J; bases not matched to a gene: 3. The CDR3 is 14 amino acids. The CDR3 is CATSRTGTSNEQFF. CDR3 bases: TGTGCCACCAGCAGAACCGGGACTAGCAATGAGCAGTTCTTC.